Listed below are T cell receptor beta chains from one sample, sequenced in a study of neoadjuvant anti-PD-1 for oral cavity cancer. Using immunoSEQ multiplex PCR, the repertoire was profiled, and TCRdb retains in-frame clones only, with some absent. The sample yields about 14,000 clones, around 80% seen once. The sequencing used PBMCs, collected after nivolumab (anti-PD-1) treatment. These receptors were taken from a person between 35 and 79 years old with oral cavity squamous cell carcinoma. The CDR3 runs from the conserved cysteine through the conserved F or W. D genes are given only for firm matches. Rows may omit the clone size; those that give it use once, few, many or a size class.

cdr3_nt: TGCGCCAGCAGTGAGTCAGCGACTCCCGGAAACACCATATATTTT; cdr3_aa: CASSESATPGNTIYF; v_call: TRBV10-2; d_call: NA; j_call: TRBJ1-3; clone_size: NA
cdr3_nt: TGCGCCAGCAGCTTGCTTGACCCGAGGGACACTGAAGCTTTCTTT; cdr3_aa: CASSLLDPRDTEAFF; v_call: TRBV5-1; d_call: NA; j_call: TRBJ1-1; clone_size: NA
cdr3_nt: TGTGCCAGCAGGGGGCAGGGAACTGAAGCTTTCTTT; cdr3_aa: CASRGQGTEAFF; v_call: TRBV2; d_call: NA; j_call: TRBJ1-1; clone_size: NA
cdr3_nt: TGCAGCGTTGGAGGGACAGGGGAAGCTTTCTTT; cdr3_aa: CSVGGTGEAFF; v_call: TRBV29-1; d_call: TRBD1; j_call: TRBJ1-1; clone_size: NA
cdr3_nt: TGTGCCAGCAGGATGGGACAGGGGTTAGGTGAAGCTTTCTTT; cdr3_aa: CASRMGQGLGEAFF; v_call: TRBV6-1; d_call: TRBD1; j_call: TRBJ1-1; clone_size: NA
cdr3_nt: TGTGCCAGCAGCACTCATTCCGGGACACCTAACACTGAAGCTTTCTTT; cdr3_aa: CASSTHSGTPNTEAFF; v_call: TRBV21-1; d_call: NA; j_call: TRBJ1-1; clone_size: NA
cdr3_nt: TGCGCCAGCAGCTTGGCCGGGGCAGGGTTATCACCCCTCCACTTT; cdr3_aa: CASSLAGAGLSPLHF; v_call: TRBV5-1; d_call: NA; j_call: TRBJ1-6; clone_size: NA
cdr3_nt: TGTGCCAGCAGCTTGGAATCCTTGTGGGAAGAAGCTTTCTTT; cdr3_aa: CASSLESLWEEAFF; v_call: TRBV7-9; d_call: NA; j_call: TRBJ1-1; clone_size: few
cdr3_nt: TGTGCCAGCAGGGAACAGGGAAATCAGCCCCAGCATTTT; cdr3_aa: CASREQGNQPQHF; v_call: TRBV6-6; d_call: NA; j_call: TRBJ1-5; clone_size: NA
cdr3_nt: TGTGCCAGCAGCCATTGGACAGGTAAGGAAGATACGCAGTATTTT; cdr3_aa: CASSHWTGKEDTQYF; v_call: TRBV14; d_call: TRBD1; j_call: TRBJ2-3; clone_size: NA
cdr3_nt: TGCGCCAGCAGTGCTCAGGGGGGCCCTTACGAGCAGTACTTC; cdr3_aa: CASSAQGGPYEQYF; v_call: TRBV10-1; d_call: NA; j_call: TRBJ2-7; clone_size: NA
cdr3_nt: TGCGCCAGCAGCTCCGAAGAAGGGGACAGGGGATATTATGGCTACACCTTC; cdr3_aa: CASSSEEGDRGYYGYTF; v_call: TRBV5-1; d_call: TRBD1; j_call: TRBJ1-2; clone_size: NA
cdr3_nt: TGTGCCAGCAGCTCATCTAGGAGCAGGGGCTATGGCTACACCTTC; cdr3_aa: CASSSSRSRGYGYTF; v_call: TRBV11-1; d_call: NA; j_call: TRBJ1-2; clone_size: NA
cdr3_nt: TGCAGCGTTGAGCCGGCAGCCTCTGGAAACACCATATATTTT; cdr3_aa: CSVEPAASGNTIYF; v_call: TRBV29-1; d_call: NA; j_call: TRBJ1-3; clone_size: NA
cdr3_nt: TGCAGCGTTGATAGAGGGACTAGTAGGAATGAGCAGTTCTTC; cdr3_aa: CSVDRGTSRNEQFF; v_call: TRBV29-1; d_call: TRBD2; j_call: TRBJ2-1; clone_size: NA
cdr3_nt: TGTGCCAGCAGTATGAGCGGGGAAACCACCGGGGAGCTGTTTTTT; cdr3_aa: CASSMSGETTGELFF; v_call: TRBV9; d_call: TRBD2; j_call: TRBJ2-2; clone_size: NA
cdr3_nt: TGCAGCGTTGGACAGGGGATCGGCTACGAGCAGTACTTC; cdr3_aa: CSVGQGIGYEQYF; v_call: TRBV29-1; d_call: TRBD1; j_call: TRBJ2-7; clone_size: NA